The clone carrying this T cell receptor beta chain was found a few times. The entry originates in a study of blood T cells in healthy people across ages. The use of a sample-barcoded 5' primer and a J-beta primer mix characterized a second PCR of roughly 7 to 11 cycles. TCRdb re-analysed the 5' RACE reads in MiXCR, keeping a single row per CDR3 protein. The sample has about 570,000 distinct CDR3 sequences, roughly a quarter seen once. This CDR3 is 14 amino acids long. V lost 5 bases and J lost 14; bases outside the gene matches: 10. Germline lookup yields CDR1 SEHNR and CDR2 FQNEAQ (reference sequence). These same records also appear under a second study, on T cells of mothers and their children. As that report states: Versus unrelated pairs, overlap was slightly higher in related mother-child pairs, without reaching significance.

The sequenced sample was blood. The chain links TRBV7-9 to TRBJ2-1; 12 positions match TRBD2. The clonotype was recovered from a boy between 2 and 10 years old in good health. CDR3 in amino acids: CASSPRGLAGSKFF. The CDR3 nucleotides are TGTGCCAGCAGCCCCCGGGGACTAGCGGGTTCGAAGTTCTTC.